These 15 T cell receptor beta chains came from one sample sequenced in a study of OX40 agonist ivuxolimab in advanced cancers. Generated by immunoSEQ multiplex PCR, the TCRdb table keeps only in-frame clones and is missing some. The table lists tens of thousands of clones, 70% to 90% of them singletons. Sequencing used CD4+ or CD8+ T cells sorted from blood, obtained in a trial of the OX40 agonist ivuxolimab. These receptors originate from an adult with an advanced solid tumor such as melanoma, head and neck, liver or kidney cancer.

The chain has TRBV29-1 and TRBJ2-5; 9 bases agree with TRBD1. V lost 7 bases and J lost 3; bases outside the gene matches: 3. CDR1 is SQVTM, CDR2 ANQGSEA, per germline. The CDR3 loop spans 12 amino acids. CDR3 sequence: CSGGQGEETQYF. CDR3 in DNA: TGCAGCGGGGGACAGGGTGAAGAGACCCAGTACTTC.

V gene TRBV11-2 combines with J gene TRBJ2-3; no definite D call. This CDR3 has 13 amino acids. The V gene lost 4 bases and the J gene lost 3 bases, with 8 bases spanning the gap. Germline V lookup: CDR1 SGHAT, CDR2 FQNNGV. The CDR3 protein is CASSSHLTDTQYF. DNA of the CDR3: TGTGCCAGCAGCTCCCACCTTACAGATACGCAGTATTTT.

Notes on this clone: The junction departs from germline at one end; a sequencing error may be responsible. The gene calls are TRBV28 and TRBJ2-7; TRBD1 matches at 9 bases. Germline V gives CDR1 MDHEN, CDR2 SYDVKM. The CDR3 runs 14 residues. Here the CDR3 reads CASNLQGARYEQYF. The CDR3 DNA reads TGTGCCAGCAATTTACAGGGGGCCAGGTACGAGCAGTACTTC.

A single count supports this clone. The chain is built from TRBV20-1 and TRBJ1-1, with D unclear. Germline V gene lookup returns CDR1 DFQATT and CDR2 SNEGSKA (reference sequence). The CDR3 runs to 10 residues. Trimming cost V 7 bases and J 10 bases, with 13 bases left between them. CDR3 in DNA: TGCAGTGTTGGCGGAGCGCGAGCTTTCTTT. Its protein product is CSVGGARAFF.

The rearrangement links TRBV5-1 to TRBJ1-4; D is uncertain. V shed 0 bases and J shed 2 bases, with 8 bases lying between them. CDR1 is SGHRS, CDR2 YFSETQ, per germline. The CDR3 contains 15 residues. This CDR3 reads CASSLGRGTNEKLFF. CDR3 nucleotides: TGCGCCAGCAGCTTGGGACGGGGTACTAATGAAAAACTGTTTTTT. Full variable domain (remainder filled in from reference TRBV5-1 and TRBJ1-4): KAGVTQTPRYLIKTRGQQVTLSCSPISGHRSVSWYQQTPGQGLQFLFEYFSETQRNKGNFPGRFSGRQFSNSRSEMNVSTLELGDSALYLCASSLGRGTNEKLFFGSGTQLSVL.

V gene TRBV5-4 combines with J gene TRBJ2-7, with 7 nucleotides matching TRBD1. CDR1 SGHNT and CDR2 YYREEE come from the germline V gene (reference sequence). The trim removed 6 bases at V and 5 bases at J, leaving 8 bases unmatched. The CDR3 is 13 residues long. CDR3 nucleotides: TGTGCCAGCACAAAGGACAGGTGGGACGAGCAGTACTTC. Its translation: CASTKDRWDEQYF.

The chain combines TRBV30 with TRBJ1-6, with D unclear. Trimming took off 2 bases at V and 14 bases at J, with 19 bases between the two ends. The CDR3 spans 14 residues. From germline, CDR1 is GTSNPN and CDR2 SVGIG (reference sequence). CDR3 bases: TGTGCCTGGAGTACCCTAGTGCAGCTTGACACCCTCCACTTT. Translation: CAWSTLVQLDTLHF.

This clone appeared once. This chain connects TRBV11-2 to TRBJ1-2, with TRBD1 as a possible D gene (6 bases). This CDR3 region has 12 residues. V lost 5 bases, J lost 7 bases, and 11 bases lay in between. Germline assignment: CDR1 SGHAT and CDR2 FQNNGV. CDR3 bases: TGTGCCAGCAGCCACAGGGTAGCTGGCTACACCTTC. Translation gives CASSHRVAGYTF.

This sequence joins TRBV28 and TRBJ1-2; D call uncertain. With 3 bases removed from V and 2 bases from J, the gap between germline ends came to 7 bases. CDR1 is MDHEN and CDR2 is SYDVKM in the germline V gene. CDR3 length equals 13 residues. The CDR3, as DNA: TGTGCCAGCAGTTTGGCGGGGAACTATGGCTACACCTTC. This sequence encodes CASSLAGNYGYTF.

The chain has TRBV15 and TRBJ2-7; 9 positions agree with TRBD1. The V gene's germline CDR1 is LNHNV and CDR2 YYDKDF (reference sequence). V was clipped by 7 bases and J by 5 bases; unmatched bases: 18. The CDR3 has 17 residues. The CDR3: CATIHYRPGQGFDEQYF. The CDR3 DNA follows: TGTGCCACCATCCACTACCGTCCGGGACAGGGTTTCGACGAGCAGTACTTC. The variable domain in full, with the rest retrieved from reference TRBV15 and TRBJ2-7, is DAMVIQNPRYQVTQFGKPVTLSCSQTLNHNVMYWYQQKSSQAPKLLFHYYDKDFNNEADTPDNFQSRRPNTSFCFLDIRSPGLGDTAMYLCATIHYRPGQGFDEQYFGPGTRLTVT.

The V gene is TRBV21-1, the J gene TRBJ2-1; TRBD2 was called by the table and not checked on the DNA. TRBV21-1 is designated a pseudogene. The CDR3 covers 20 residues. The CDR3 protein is CASSKEDLAGSWGSYNEQFF. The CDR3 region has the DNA TGTGCCAGCAGCAAAGAGGACCTAGCGGGATCTTGGGGATCCTACAATGAGCAGTTCTTC.

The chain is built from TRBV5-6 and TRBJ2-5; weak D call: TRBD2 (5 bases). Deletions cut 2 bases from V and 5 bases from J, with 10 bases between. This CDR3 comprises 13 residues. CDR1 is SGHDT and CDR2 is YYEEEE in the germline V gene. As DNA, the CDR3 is TGTGCCAGCAGCTTTGTCGGCGGGGAGACCCAGTACTTC. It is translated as CASSFVGGETQYF.

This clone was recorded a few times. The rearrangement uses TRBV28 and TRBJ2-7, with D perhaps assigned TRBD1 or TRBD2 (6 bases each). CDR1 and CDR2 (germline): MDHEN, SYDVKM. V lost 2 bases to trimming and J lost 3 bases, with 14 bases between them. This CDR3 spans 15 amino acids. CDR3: CASSLSRGGLYEQYF. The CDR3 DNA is TGTGCCAGCAGTTTAAGTAGAGGGGGACTCTACGAGCAGTACTTC.

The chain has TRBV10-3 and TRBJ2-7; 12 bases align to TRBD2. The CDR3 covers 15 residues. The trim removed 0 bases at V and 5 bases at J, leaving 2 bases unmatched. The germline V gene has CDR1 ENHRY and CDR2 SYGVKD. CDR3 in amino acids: CAISESASGGDEQYF. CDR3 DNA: TGTGCCATCAGTGAGTCAGCTAGCGGGGGGGACGAGCAGTACTTC.

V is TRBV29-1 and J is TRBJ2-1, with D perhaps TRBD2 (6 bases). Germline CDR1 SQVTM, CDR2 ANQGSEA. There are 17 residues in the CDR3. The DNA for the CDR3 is TGCGGGCTTATAAGCGCCGCACTAGCTGGAGGGAAGAATGAGCAGTTCTTC. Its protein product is CGLISAALAGGKNEQFF.